One and the same sample provided the 28 T cell receptor beta chains below, sequenced in a study of T cells after yellow fever vaccination. Via MiXCR, TCRdb re-called the 5' RACE reads, giving one row per CDR3 protein. The repertoire has 360,000 or so distinct CDR3 sequences, about 9.9% of them found once; the top ten carry around 19%. Sequenced material: PBMCs, taken on the day of the first yellow fever vaccination. Receptor source: a man younger than 35 who received the YFV17D yellow fever vaccine.

There are a few counts of this clonotype. V usage is TRBV4-3 and J usage is TRBJ1-3; D is perhaps TRBD1 (5 bases). V lost 1 base to trimming and J lost 0 bases, with 7 bases between them. The CDR3 consists of 15 residues. Germline assignment: CDR1 LGHNA and CDR2 YSLEER. The CDR3 loop is CASSQGTPSGNTIYF. CDR3 nucleotides: TGCGCCAGCAGCCAAGGGACACCCTCTGGAAACACCATATATTTT.

This clonotype was counted only a few times. This chain joins TRBV20-1 and TRBJ2-1, with 11 bases matching TRBD2. With 2 bases clipped from V and 1 base from J, the junction kept 4 bases outside the gene matches. The CDR3 covers 16 residues. Germline V gives CDR1 DFQATT, CDR2 SNEGSKA (reference sequence). The CDR3 nucleotides read TGCAGTGCTAGAAGTACTAGCGGGGGTTCCTACAATGAGCAGTTCTTC. Protein: CSARSTSGGSYNEQFF.

This clonotype came up a few times. The chain recombines TRBV4-1 with TRBJ2-5, with 9 bases fitting TRBD2. V was pared by 4 bases and J by 5 bases, with 20 bases of the junction left unmatched. CDR1 is MGHRA and CDR2 is YSYEKL in the germline V gene. CDR3 length: 19 amino acids. The CDR3: CASSPPGTSLRRRGETQYF. DNA for the CDR3: TGCGCCAGCAGCCCGCCCGGGACTAGCTTACGACGAAGGGGGGAGACCCAGTACTTC.

Only a few counts were recorded for this clonotype. The chain couples TRBV4-1 to TRBJ1-1, with D perhaps matching TRBD1 (5 bases). Trimming took 1 base from V and 10 from J, leaving 13 bases between them. Germline V gives CDR1 MGHRA, CDR2 YSYEKL. CDR3 length: 13 amino acids. The CDR3 spells CASSQGTPVGAFF. The CDR3 DNA reads as TGCGCCAGCAGCCAAGGGACACCAGTAGGAGCTTTCTTT.

Many counts were recorded for this clonotype. The rearrangement links TRBV7-9 to TRBJ2-4, with D possibly being TRBD1 or TRBD2 (5 bases each). This CDR3 has 15 amino acids. Germline V gene lookup returns CDR1 SEHNR and CDR2 FQNEAQ (reference sequence). V was trimmed by 6 bases and J by 0 bases, leaving 12 bases between them. CDR3 DNA sequence: TGTGCCAGCAGAGAGGGGTTGGGAGCCAAAAACATTCAGTACTTC. Its protein is CASREGLGAKNIQYF.

This clonotype has only a few counts. This rearrangement joins TRBV5-1 to TRBJ2-2; possibly TRBD1 or TRBD2 for D (5 bases each). The V gene lost 5 bases and the J gene lost 4 bases, with 15 bases spanning the gap. Looked up from germline, CDR1 is SGHRS and CDR2 is YFSETQ. This CDR3 comprises 15 residues. CDR3 protein: CASSGDPSGTGELFF. The CDR3 bases are TGCGCCAGCAGTGGGGACCCTTCGGGCACCGGGGAGCTGTTTTTT.

There are many counts of this clonotype. The rearrangement uses TRBV12-3 or TRBV12-4 and TRBJ1-1, with a weak D call TRBD1 (6 bases). This CDR3 contains 12 residues. V was trimmed by 7 bases and J by 4 bases, leaving 10 bases between them. This CDR3 is CASNGGGTEAFF. CDR3 bases: TGTGCCAGCAATGGAGGGGGCACTGAAGCTTTCTTT.

This chain links TRBV7-2 with TRBJ2-3, with D perhaps matching TRBD1 (6 bases). The CDR3 runs 17 residues. Germline CDR1 SGHTA, CDR2 FQGNSA. The V and J ends lost 7 bases and 4 bases respectively, with 24 bases between them. The CDR3 is CASTSLKGSGAADTQYF. The DNA for the CDR3 is TGTGCCAGCACCTCTCTTAAGGGGTCAGGGGCCGCAGATACGCAGTATTTT. Supplemented by reference TRBV7-2 and TRBJ2-3, the full variable domain reads GAGVSQSPSNKVTEKGKDVELRCDPISGHTALYWYRQSLGQGLEFLIYFQGNSAPDKSGLPSDRFSAERTGGSVSTLTIQRTQQEDSAVYLCASTSLKGSGAADTQYFGPGTRLTVL.

The genes are TRBV18 and TRBJ2-7, with D unclear. Germline V gene sequence: CDR1 KGHSH, CDR2 LQKENI. There are 14 residues in the CDR3. With 3 bases removed from V and 4 bases from J, the gap between germline ends came to 13 bases. The CDR3 sequence is CASSPRVRWYEQYF. CDR3 sequence (DNA): TGTGCCAGCTCACCCCGGGTACGGTGGTACGAGCAGTACTTC.

This clonotype occurred a few times. The gene calls are TRBV5-6 and TRBJ1-2; the D gene is possibly TRBD1 (5 bases). This CDR3 has 17 amino acids. V lost 4 bases to trimming and J lost 8 bases, with 27 bases between them. In germline, CDR1 is SGHDT, CDR2 YYEEEE. CDR3 coding DNA: TGTGCCAGCAGCCCCCTAGGGGATGGAGTATTTCTTGGCGGCTACACCTTC. Translated, it gives CASSPLGDGVFLGGYTF.

This clonotype was seen more than once but under ten times. The chain links TRBV7-2 to TRBJ1-2; D not resolved. The germline gives CDR1 SGHTA, CDR2 FQGNSA. V lost 0 bases, J lost 7 bases, and 9 bases lay in between. CDR3 length equals 13 residues. The CDR3 loop reads CASSLAIVGGYTF. Here the CDR3 DNA reads TGTGCCAGCAGCTTAGCGATCGTCGGTGGCTACACCTTC.

J is TRBJ2-3 and V is TRBV7-3, with TRBD2 matching over 8 bases. CDR3 size: 14 residues. The germline gives CDR1 SGHTA, CDR2 FQGTGA. V lost 3 bases and J lost 3; bases outside the gene matches: 2. The CDR3 nucleotides are TGTGCCAGCAGCTTGACTAGCGTGACAGATACGCAGTATTTT. It specifies CASSLTSVTDTQYF.

This chain joins TRBV20-1 and TRBJ2-3; maybe TRBD2 (5 bases). Germline CDR1 is DFQATT and CDR2 is SNEGSKA (reference sequence). CDR3 length: 13 amino acids. Trimming removed 6 bases from V and 4 bases from J, with 14 bases in between. The CDR3 is CSATEAVADTQYF. The CDR3 bases are TGCAGTGCCACCGAAGCGGTGGCAGATACGCAGTATTTT.

This clonotype was recorded many times. The rearrangement links TRBV5-1 to TRBJ2-3; 11 nucleotides line up with TRBD2. The CDR3 spans 15 residues. Germline V lookup: CDR1 SGHRS, CDR2 YFSETQ. The junction had 5 bases not matched to a gene; V was cut back by 2 bases and J by 6 bases. The CDR3 bases are TGCGCCAGCAGCTTTAGCGGGGGGGTTTTGGATACGCAGTATTTT. This encodes CASSFSGGVLDTQYF.

The J gene is TRBJ2-7, the V gene TRBV3-1, with D hard to call. The V end was cut by 6 bases, the J end by 1 base, with 13 bases between. Germline-derived CDR1 and CDR2 are LGHDT and YNNKEL (reference sequence). The length of the CDR3 is 14 residues. The CDR3 coding sequence is TGTGCCAGCAGTCCCTCAGTTGCTTCCTACGAGCAGTACTTC. The encoded protein is CASSPSVASYEQYF.

This chain connects TRBV3-1 to TRBJ1-5; D is unclear. Per germline, CDR1 LGHDT and CDR2 YNNKEL (reference sequence). The CDR3 spans 14 residues. The V end was cut by 1 base, the J end by 7 bases, with 11 bases between. This CDR3 reads CASSQAVRAQPQHF. The CDR3 region has the DNA TGTGCCAGCAGCCAAGCGGTGAGAGCCCAGCCCCAGCATTTT.

This clonotype occurred a few times. This chain links TRBV10-2 with TRBJ2-7; 10 bases agree with TRBD2. Germline V gene lookup returns CDR1 WSHSY and CDR2 SAAADI. This CDR3 has 15 amino acids. With V trimmed by 3 bases and J by 0 bases, 2 bases remained unmatched. The chain's CDR3 is CASSDPSGSSYEQYF. DNA of the CDR3: TGCGCCAGCAGTGACCCTAGCGGGAGCTCCTACGAGCAGTACTTC.

Many counts were recorded for this clonotype. V and J are TRBV24-1 and TRBJ2-2; D is ambiguous. This CDR3 spans 17 amino acids. V lost 4 bases to trimming and J lost 1 base, with 15 bases between them. Germline CDR1 and CDR2: KGHDR and SFDVKD. As DNA, the CDR3 is TGTGCCACCAGTGACTCTGGGTGGCTTAGGAACACCGGGGAGCTGTTTTTT. As protein: CATSDSGWLRNTGELFF.

This clonotype appeared a few times. This chain uses TRBV7-8 with TRBJ1-4, with 7 nucleotides matching TRBD1. The V gene end was trimmed by 4 bases and the J gene end by 4 bases; junction bases not matched to a gene: 9. There are 16 residues in the CDR3. The germline V gene encodes CDR1 SGHVS and CDR2 FQNEAQ. The CDR3 DNA reads TGTGCCAGCAGCTACGGATCCGGGACAGTTAATGAAAAACTGTTTTTT. This sequence encodes CASSYGSGTVNEKLFF.

The rearrangement uses TRBV7-9 and TRBJ2-5, with D perhaps TRBD2 (6 bases). Germline CDR1 SEHNR, CDR2 FQNEAQ (reference sequence). V was clipped by 2 bases and J by 9 bases, with 16 bases between them. CDR3 length equals 14 residues. This CDR3 reads CASSLNGELAAQYF. The CDR3 coding sequence is TGTGCCAGCAGCTTAAACGGGGAGTTAGCGGCCCAGTACTTC.

The V call is TRBV19, the J call TRBJ1-5, with 11 bases matching TRBD1. The CDR3 loop spans 16 amino acids. Germline CDR1 and CDR2: LNHDA and SQIVND (reference sequence). With 6 bases clipped from V and 5 bases from J, the junction kept 9 bases outside the gene matches. The DNA for the CDR3 is TGTGCCAGTAGGAAAAAGGGACAGGGGGTAGATCAGCCCCAGCATTTT. This sequence encodes CASRKKGQGVDQPQHF. Supplemented by reference TRBV19 and TRBJ1-5, the full variable domain reads DGGITQSPKYLFRKEGQNVTLSCEQNLNHDAMYWYRQDPGQGLRLIYYSQIVNDFQKGDIAEGYSVSREKKESFPLTVTSAQKNPTAFYLCASRKKGQGVDQPQHFGDGTRLSIL.

The chain links TRBV29-1 to TRBJ2-3, with D maybe TRBD1 (7 bases). The germline CDR1 and CDR2 sequences are SQVTM and ANQGSEA. V was pared by 5 bases and J by 6 bases, with 18 bases between. The CDR3 extends over 14 amino acids. The CDR3 region has the DNA TGCAGCGTTCATCAGGGGGGTCCCGCCGATACGCAGTATTTT. Translation gives CSVHQGGPADTQYF.

The V gene is TRBV28, the J gene TRBJ2-1; 11 bases align to TRBD2. Germline-derived CDR1 and CDR2 are MDHEN and SYDVKM. The CDR3 is 17 amino acids. Trimming at V came to 3 bases and at J to 5 bases, leaving 9 bases not matched to a gene. CDR3 loop: CASSLLAGGPTDNEQFF. CDR3 bases: TGTGCCAGCAGTTTGCTAGCGGGGGGCCCCACCGACAATGAGCAGTTCTTC.

This clonotype was found a few times. The V gene is TRBV20-1, the J gene TRBJ2-3; D uncertain. This CDR3 has 15 residues. Germline CDR1 DFQATT, CDR2 SNEGSKA (reference sequence). Trimming took 6 bases from V and 4 from J, leaving 20 bases between them. This CDR3 reads CSAAPSIGLSDTQYF. The DNA for the CDR3 is TGCAGTGCCGCGCCTTCGATCGGATTATCAGATACGCAGTATTTT.

V is TRBV6-1 and J is TRBJ1-1; 8 nucleotides line up with TRBD1. The CDR3 length is 14 residues. V lost 11 bases and J lost 4; bases outside the gene matches: 12. CDR1 is MNHNS, CDR2 SASEGT, per germline. CDR3: CAHNPGGAGTEAFF. CDR3 sequence (DNA): TGTGCCCACAACCCAGGGGGCGCGGGCACTGAAGCTTTCTTT.

This clonotype was observed many times. This chain uses TRBV5-1 with TRBJ2-4; D possibly corresponds to TRBD1 (7 bases). The CDR3 consists of 16 residues. Trimming removed 0 bases at V and 7 bases at J, with 17 bases between. Germline loops: CDR1 SGHRS, CDR2 YFSETQ. This CDR3 reads CASSLAVRQGGNIQYF. CDR3 bases: TGCGCCAGCAGCTTGGCCGTACGACAGGGAGGTAACATTCAGTACTTC.

This clonotype was seen a few times. The chain is built from TRBV18 and TRBJ2-5; TRBD2 agrees at 10 bases. Germline V gene lookup returns CDR1 KGHSH and CDR2 LQKENI. V shed 3 bases and J 4 bases; nucleotides not matched to a gene: 8. The length of the CDR3 is 16 residues. CDR3 amino acids: CASSPTGTSVGETQYF. The CDR3 DNA reads TGTGCCAGCTCACCGACCGGGACTAGCGTCGGAGAGACCCAGTACTTC.

The rearrangement joins TRBV6-5 to TRBJ1-4; 7 nucleotides match TRBD1. V was clipped by 2 bases and J by 11 bases; unmatched bases: 5. CDR3 length: 13 amino acids. Germline V CDR1 and CDR2: MNHEY, SVGAGI. CDR3 nucleotides: TGTGCCAGCAGTTACGAAGCCAGGGGGAAACTGTTTTTT. Its translation is CASSYEARGKLFF.